The rows below give T cell receptor beta chains drawn from one sample of a study of long-term antiretroviral therapy in people with HIV. Libraries were prepared by immunoSEQ multiplex PCR; TCRdb keeps only in-frame clonotypes and omits some of them. The data hold 17,000 or so clones, with approximately 73% observed a single time. The specimen comprised unsorted PBMCs, sampled around 2.5 years before starting antiretroviral therapy. Source of these receptors: a woman in her forties or fifties with HIV. Both conserved end residues are part of each CDR3. Fields, in order: V gene, J gene, CDR3 protein.

v_call: TRBV21-1
j_call: TRBJ1-5
cdr3_aa: CASSYRGCNQPQHF

v_call: TRBV5-1
j_call: TRBJ1-1
cdr3_aa: CASSPTDVGEAFF

v_call: TRBV10-2
j_call: TRBJ2-5
cdr3_aa: CASSGTGKETQYF

v_call: TRBV2
j_call: TRBJ2-5
cdr3_aa: CASSVGLAGGPGQYF

v_call: TRBV2
j_call: TRBJ1-4
cdr3_aa: CASSEKDLKAEKLFF

v_call: TRBV7-6
j_call: TRBJ1-3
cdr3_aa: CASSLNPPSSGNTIYF

v_call: TRBV12-5
j_call: TRBJ1-1
cdr3_aa: CASGWPGTTEAFF

v_call: TRBV2
j_call: TRBJ1-4
cdr3_aa: CASGGFNEKLFF

v_call: TRBV2
j_call: TRBJ2-3
cdr3_aa: CASSLDGGGSTDTQYF

v_call: TRBV6-5
j_call: TRBJ1-2
cdr3_aa: CASTPTGQVNYGYTF

v_call: TRBV7-8
j_call: TRBJ1-6
cdr3_aa: CASSLIESSYNSPLHF

v_call: TRBV27
j_call: TRBJ2-5
cdr3_aa: CASSLDRTQETQYF

v_call: TRBV29-1
j_call: TRBJ1-3
cdr3_aa: CSVADSGTSGNTIYF